This T cell receptor (beta chain) was sequenced during a study of spatial heterogeneity in lung cancer. TCRdb analysed the 5' RACE reads with MiXCR anew, one entry per CDR3 protein. Among about 50,000 distinct CDR3 sequences listed, 7.5% to 8% were seen once. The V gene's germline CDR1 is LGHDT and CDR2 YNNKEL (reference sequence). V lost 1 base to trimming and J lost 4 bases, with 14 bases between them. The CDR3 is 15 residues long. In its sample, this clonotype was seen a few times. Sample time point: sample taken at primary tumor resection. Whole RNA was taken from tumor, nontumor lung or frozen PBMC; it was then sequenced unsorted. Samples were obtained from more than 70 donors, all untreated early-stage non-small cell lung cancer patients.

The chain employs TRBV3-1 and TRBJ2-7, with no clear D. This receptor was taken from a female donor with early-stage non-small cell lung cancer. Specimen: PBMCs, collected at surgery. CDR3 bases: TGTGCCAGCAGCCAAGCAGGTGGACGGAATTACGAGCAGTACTTC. It codes for CASSQAGGRNYEQYF.